Following are 10 T cell receptor beta chains from one sample sequenced in a study of T cell clones after liver transplantation. Libraries were prepared by immunoSEQ multiplex PCR; TCRdb keeps only in-frame clonotypes and omits some of them. Of just over 60,000 clones in the sample, over 55% were seen once. Sequenced here: CD4+ T cells from blood, sampled before liver transplant. The receptor set was obtained from a human donor who received a liver transplant.

The V call is TRBV28, the J call TRBJ1-1, with D perhaps TRBD1 (5 bases). Germline CDR1 reads MDHEN; CDR2 reads SYDVKM. V was trimmed by 10 bases and J by 0 bases, leaving 6 bases between them. The length of the CDR3 is 11 residues. The CDR3 nucleotides are TGTGCCACGACAGTGAACACTGAAGCTTTCTTT. It encodes CATTVNTEAFF.

The chain combines TRBV7-2 with TRBJ1-6, with D possibly TRBD1 on 5 matching bases. Trimming stripped 1 base from V and 8 bases from J, with 12 bases between. The CDR3 extends over 15 amino acids. In germline, CDR1 is SGHTA, CDR2 FQGNSA. The CDR3 spells CASSLDRRGYSPLHF. The CDR3 DNA is TGTGCCAGCAGCTTAGACCGGCGGGGGTATTCACCCCTCCACTTT.

V is TRBV28 and J is TRBJ1-2, with a possible D match to TRBD1 (6 bases). Trimming shortened V by 0 bases and J by 6 bases, and 17 bases separated the two germline ends. Germline CDR1 MDHEN, CDR2 SYDVKM. The CDR3 length is 16 residues. The chain's CDR3 is CASSLWVGAQGNGYTF. The CDR3 nucleotides are TGTGCCAGCAGTTTATGGGTCGGCGCTCAGGGGAATGGCTACACCTTC.

The chain has TRBV13 and TRBJ2-1, with 13 bases fitting TRBD2. The CDR3 totals 14 residues. CDR1 is PRHDT and CDR2 is FYEKMQ in the germline V gene (reference sequence). Trimming took 5 bases from V and 8 from J; bases not matched to a gene: 3. The DNA of the CDR3 is TGTGCCAGCAGCCGAGGACTAGCGGGGGATGAGCAGTTCTTC. This codes for CASSRGLAGDEQFF.

The V and J genes are TRBV19 and TRBJ1-2, with 7 bases lining up with TRBD1. In germline, CDR1 is LNHDA, CDR2 SQIVND (reference sequence). The J segment lost 8 bases and the V segment lost 5 bases, leaving 11 bases of the junction unmatched. CDR3 length: 14 residues. The CDR3 sequence is CASSQKTGAAGYTF. DNA for the CDR3: TGTGCCAGTAGTCAAAAAACAGGGGCCGCGGGCTACACCTTC.

This clone was detected many times. The chain uses TRBV27 and TRBJ1-5; D call uncertain. CDR1 and CDR2 (germline): MNHEY, SMNVEV (reference sequence). V was shortened by 0 bases and J by 5 bases, with 14 bases between the two germline ends. The CDR3 loop spans 16 amino acids. This chain's CDR3 is CASSLSGRGIDQPQHF. The CDR3 nucleotides are TGTGCCAGCAGTTTATCAGGGCGCGGGATTGATCAGCCCCAGCATTTT.

The rearrangement joins TRBV7-3 to TRBJ1-1; no reliable D call. CDR1 and CDR2 (germline): SGHTA, FQGTGA. V was cut by 5 bases and J by 1 base, with 8 bases left in between. This CDR3 contains 13 residues. CDR3 region: CASSPGPNTEAFF. The CDR3 coding sequence is TGTGCCAGCAGCCCGGGTCCGAACACTGAAGCTTTCTTT.

The CDR3 DNA follows: TGTGCCAGCAGTTTAGTAGGGAGGAGGAAGTACTTC. As protein: CASSLVGRRKYF. This chain links TRBV28 with TRBJ2-7; tentative D call: TRBD2 (6 bases). The germline CDR1 and CDR2 sequences are MDHEN and SYDVKM. This CDR3 has 12 residues. Trimming took 2 bases from V and 11 from J, leaving 13 bases between them.

The J gene is TRBJ2-7, the V gene TRBV7-2, with 10 bases that match TRBD1. Germline CDR1 is SGHTA and CDR2 is FQGNSA. V shed 5 bases, J shed 4 bases, and the junction held 5 bases outside the gene matches. The length of the CDR3 is 14 residues. In DNA form, the CDR3 reads TGTGCCAGCAGCCCTGACAGGGGGCGGTACGAGCAGTACTTC. This sequence encodes CASSPDRGRYEQYF.

CDR3 in DNA: TGTGCCAGCGGTTCCGGGACAGCATATAGCAATCAGCCCCAGCATTTT. Its protein is CASGSGTAYSNQPQHF. The chain is built from TRBV27 and TRBJ1-5; 7 positions match TRBD1. Germline V gene lookup returns CDR1 MNHEY and CDR2 SMNVEV (reference sequence). Trimming removed 8 bases from V and 0 bases from J; junction bases left unmatched: 10. This CDR3 region has 16 residues.